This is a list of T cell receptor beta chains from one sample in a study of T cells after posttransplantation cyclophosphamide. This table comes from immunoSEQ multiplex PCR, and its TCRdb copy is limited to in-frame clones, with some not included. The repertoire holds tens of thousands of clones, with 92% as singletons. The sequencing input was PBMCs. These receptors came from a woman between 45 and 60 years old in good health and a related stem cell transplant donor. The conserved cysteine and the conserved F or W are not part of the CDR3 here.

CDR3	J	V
ASSVAQGASGYT	TRBJ1-2	TRBV9
ASSSTSGVGETQY	TRBJ2-5	TRBV5-4
ASSRAVAYEQY	TRBJ2-7	TRBV25-1
ASSRVSTEAF	TRBJ1-1	TRBV6-5
ASSSLLLAESTDTQY	TRBJ2-3	TRBV5-4
ASSAQAANYGYT	TRBJ1-2	TRBV5-1
ASRERSGSREQY	TRBJ2-7	TRBV19
ASSLPRDGGLPGELF	TRBJ2-2	TRBV5-6
ASSLGRSGNTIY	TRBJ1-3	TRBV5-8
ASSPGLEETQY	TRBJ2-5	TRBV19
ASSPGTVLGYT	TRBJ1-2	TRBV5-1
ASSLGGNSYEQY	TRBJ2-7	TRBV5-1
AWSLDRGGQPQH	TRBJ1-5	TRBV30
ASRGQETQY	TRBJ2-5	TRBV4-1
ASSPPNSQGDGYT	TRBJ1-2	TRBV18
ASSLDPGKDEAF	TRBJ1-1	TRBV11-2
ASSFRQGVNEKLF	TRBJ1-4	TRBV7-9
ASSLARHQSGNTIY	TRBJ1-3	TRBV5-4
ASSLAQGAEAF	TRBJ1-1	TRBV5-1
ASMIGEGTEAF	TRBJ1-1	TRBV19
ASSGSSGGPTGELF	TRBJ2-2	TRBV2
ASSVQGSGEQY	TRBJ2-7	TRBV9
ASSSGLKLGEQY	NA	TRBV5-4
ASSLEGATLKTIY	TRBJ1-3	TRBV5-1
ASSTVGLAGYEQY	TRBJ2-7	TRBV28
ASSLEWAGGYNEQF	TRBJ2-1	TRBV11-1
ASSIGTSGANEQF	TRBJ2-1	TRBV27
ASSDSGARYNEQF	TRBJ2-1	TRBV28
ASSPGQGAGGANVLT	TRBJ2-6	TRBV4-1
ASSLTGGAGTEAF	TRBJ1-1	TRBV7-6
ASSWGRGTRSGANVLT	TRBJ2-6	TRBV7-9
ASTSRGIVGELF	TRBJ2-2	TRBV6-5
ASRGQVNTGELF	TRBJ2-2	TRBV6-1